This is a list of T cell receptor beta chains from one sample in a study of shared clonotypes between healthy human individuals. Repertoires were generated with immunoSEQ multiplex PCR, while TCRdb's copy carries only in-frame clones and drops some. The sample includes some 1.5 million clones, nearly 99% of them seen just once. The sample was naive CD4+ T cells sorted from blood. The source of these receptors is a young man in good health. CDR3s include the opening cysteine and the closing phenylalanine or tryptophan. A D gene is named only where the DNA matches it firmly. A clone size is listed for some rows: how often the clone was seen (once, few, many), or a class if it is expanded.

j_gene | v_gene | abundance | d_gene | CDR3aa
TRBJ2-3 | TRBV5-6 | . | . | CASSAAGRRSTDTQYF
TRBJ1-4 | TRBV14 | . | . | CASSQISGGANEKLFF
TRBJ2-7 | TRBV28 | . | . | CASSLRGPTSTSYEQYF
TRBJ2-1 | TRBV9 | . | TRBD2 | CASSVVPGLKTYNEQFF
TRBJ1-4 | TRBV4-1 | . | TRBD1 | CASSHKGQGGEKLFF
TRBJ1-2 | TRBV6-5 | . | . | CASRDRDWRDGYTF
TRBJ2-2 | TRBV28 | . | TRBD2 | CASSRTSGRTGELFF
TRBJ1-2 | TRBV12-5 | . | TRBD1 | CASGLRQGSGYGYTF
TRBJ1-5 | TRBV28 | once | . | CASSLGARNQPQHF
TRBJ2-5 | TRBV5-4 | . | . | CATATEPQETQYF
TRBJ2-1 | TRBV28 | . | . | CASSQGGTGYNEQFF
TRBJ2-1 | TRBV9 | . | . | CASSGVADSSYNEQFF
TRBJ1-5 | TRBV7-8 | . | . | CASSLKYWNRTINQPQHF
TRBJ2-4 | TRBV7-8 | . | . | CASSLETTIQYF
TRBJ2-1 | TRBV6-5 | . | . | CASSYSWANEQFF
TRBJ1-2 | TRBV10-3 | . | TRBD1 | CAIRGQGEDGYTF
TRBJ2-2 | TRBV5-5 | . | TRBD1 | CARIRDRANTGELFF
TRBJ2-7 | TRBV9 | . | TRBD1 | CASSPQDRGAYEQYF
TRBJ2-1 | TRBV30 | once | TRBD2 | CAWRATSGTGSSYNEQFF
TRBJ2-3 | TRBV9 | . | . | CASSVGGDLRTNTQYF
TRBJ2-7 | TRBV5-1 | . | . | CASSFLSTYEQYF
TRBJ2-3 | TRBV20-1 | . | . | CSAFGLDTQYF
TRBJ2-7 | TRBV11-2 | . | . | CASSFGGGDEQYF
TRBJ2-2 | TRBV5-1 | . | . | CASSLTVPTGELFF
TRBJ2-1 | TRBV27 | . | TRBD1 | CASSSFTGQGTYNEQFF
TRBJ2-7 | TRBV5-1 | . | . | CASSLTVQAYEQYF
TRBJ1-1 | TRBV28 | once | TRBD1 | CASSLGGQTNTEAFF
TRBJ2-2 | TRBV7-9 | . | . | CASNPIRGSGELFF
TRBJ2-7 | TRBV11-2 | . | TRBD2 | CASSRPREGLREQYF
TRBJ1-5 | TRBV11-2 | . | . | CASSLAPQANQPQHF
TRBJ2-1 | TRBV5-6 | . | TRBD1 | CASRGQGFNEQFF
TRBJ1-1 | TRBV14 | . | . | CASSQLGTGTEAFF
TRBJ2-1 | TRBV5-4 | . | TRBD1 | CASSPERGRKYYNEQFF
TRBJ2-5 | TRBV5-1 | . | TRBD2 | CASSLDVTSGSSMDF
TRBJ1-3 | TRBV9 | . | . | CASSVAVDGVSGNTIYF
TRBJ2-7 | TRBV19 | once | . | CASTRELELGEQYF
TRBJ2-1 | TRBV9 | . | . | CASSAGLGSGEQFF
TRBJ1-5 | TRBV19 | once | . | CASSIPPGNQPQHF
TRBJ2-7 | TRBV5-1 | . | TRBD1 | CASSSGQGFDEQYF
TRBJ2-7 | TRBV5-4 | . | . | CASSLGQAARSYEQYF
TRBJ2-1 | TRBV6-5 | . | . | CASSYAGYNEQFF
TRBJ2-7 | TRBV27 | . | TRBD1 | CASSRGQGAPQNEQYF
TRBJ1-1 | TRBV14 | . | . | CASSQEVNTEAFF
TRBJ1-2 | TRBV25-1 | . | . | CASSEAGNYGYTF
TRBJ2-7 | TRBV7-9 | . | . | CASSQALGRGGYEQYF
TRBJ2-7 | TRBV5-1 | . | TRBD2 | CASSLVASGANTYEQYF
TRBJ2-7 | TRBV28 | . | . | CASSSQSTQEQYF
TRBJ2-7 | TRBV6-1 | . | TRBD2 | CASSVASGNTYEQYF
TRBJ2-7 | TRBV5-1 | once | TRBD1 | CASSPRQGEAYEQYF
TRBJ2-7 | TRBV5-6 | . | . | CASSRHPSDSYEQYF
TRBJ2-7 | TRBV28 | . | . | CASMGRERYEQYF
TRBJ2-1 | TRBV14 | . | . | CASSQGLLINEQFF
TRBJ2-1 | TRBV20-1 | . | . | CSATRSDEQFF
TRBJ2-1 | TRBV11-1 | . | . | CASSQTNEQFF
TRBJ1-4 | TRBV5-4 | . | . | CASSLRQTNEKLFF
TRBJ1-1 | TRBV7-6 | once | . | CASSPREASEAFF
TRBJ2-1 | TRBV19 | . | TRBD2 | CASSAAGRTYNEQFF
TRBJ2-3 | TRBV27 | . | . | CASSLSLRDTQYF
TRBJ1-5 | TRBV6-1 | . | . | CASSGLGDLGQPQHF
TRBJ1-1 | TRBV19 | . | . | CASKTLLTVNTEAFF